This TCR beta chain was recorded in a study of post-analysis software for immune sequencing data. General study results and limits: Relative to controls, patients with multiple sclerosis showed significantly lower normalized Chao1 diversity. Five TRBV segments occurring more often in patients than controls included TRBV5-6, TRBV5-1 and TRBV20-1.

Germline V gene data show CDR1 as DFQATT and CDR2 as SNEGSKA (reference sequence). The CDR3 has 19 amino acids. Trimming removed 4 bases from V and 3 bases from J; junction bases left unmatched: 14. Unique molecular identifiers were present in the TCR beta cDNA libraries. Each CDR3 protein gets one entry after TCRdb re-called the PCR reads with MiXCR. This sample has some 800,000 distinct CDR3 sequences, with 46% found just once. Of note for this clonotype: Its antigen remains unidentified.

What was sequenced was blood. This sequence was found in a girl between 10 and 17 years old with multiple sclerosis. The V gene is TRBV20-1, the J gene TRBJ2-3; 15 positions agree with TRBD2. This CDR3 reads CSAIDVGLAGGSPTDTQYF. The CDR3 DNA is TGCAGTGCTATCGACGTGGGACTAGCGGGAGGTTCCCCTACAGATACGCAGTATTTT.